This entry lists 13 T cell receptor beta chains sequenced from one sample in a study of somatic mutations in cytotoxic T cells in rheumatoid arthritis. Repertoires were generated with immunoSEQ multiplex PCR, while TCRdb's copy carries only in-frame clones and drops some. The repertoire includes some 11,000 clones, approximately 80% of them detected once, and roughly 8.7% sits in the top ten. The sequencing input was CD8+ T cells sorted from blood. These receptors all stem from a woman aged 55-70 years with rheumatoid arthritis.

V usage is TRBV27 and J usage is TRBJ1-2; D is uncertain. V shed 5 bases and J shed 8 bases, with 15 bases lying between them. From germline, CDR1 is MNHEY and CDR2 SMNVEV (reference sequence). There are 13 residues in the CDR3. Written as DNA, the CDR3 is TGTGCCAGCAGTCCGGGGAGGGTCCCGGGCTACACCTTC. Amino acid sequence: CASSPGRVPGYTF.

The gene calls are TRBV5-5 and TRBJ2-7, with D unresolved. The V end lost 0 bases, the J end lost 3 bases, and 7 bases lay between the germline ends. Germline V gene lookup returns CDR1 SGHKS and CDR2 YYEKEE (reference sequence). The CDR3 contains 13 residues. CDR3 nucleotide sequence: TGTGCCAGCAGCTTGGTTATTTACTACGAGCAGTACTTC. This encodes CASSLVIYYEQYF.

The genes are TRBV5-1 and TRBJ1-2; no clear D gene. This CDR3 region has 13 residues. Germline V gene lookup returns CDR1 SGHRS and CDR2 YFSETQ. Trimming cost V 3 bases and J 8 bases, with 14 bases left between them. CDR3 nucleotide sequence: TGCGCCAGCAGCTACGAGAAGTCTCGGGGCTACACCTTC. Encoded protein: CASSYEKSRGYTF.

The J gene is TRBJ1-5, the V gene TRBV12-1. TRBV12-1 is annotated as a pseudogene. This CDR3 comprises 11 residues. CDR3: CASSSCQPQHF. The CDR3 region has the DNA TGTGCCAGCAGCTCGTGTCAGCCCCAGCATTTT.

The chain recombines TRBV9 with TRBJ2-2; D not resolved. Trimming took 4 bases from V and 6 from J, leaving 10 bases between them. This CDR3 has 13 residues. Looked up from germline, CDR1 is SGDLS and CDR2 is YYNGEE. CDR3 loop: CASSSLVPGELFF. The CDR3 DNA reads TGTGCCAGCAGCTCACTCGTTCCCGGGGAGCTGTTTTTT.

This clone appeared a single time. The chain links TRBV19 to TRBJ2-7; weak D call: TRBD2 (5 bases). Per germline, CDR1 LNHDA and CDR2 SQIVND (reference sequence). The CDR3 totals 14 residues. The V end was cut by 7 bases, the J end by 3 bases, with 16 bases between. In DNA, the CDR3 is TGTGCCAGTACCTCTTCGGGATCGAGCTACGAGCAGTACTTC. Translation gives CASTSSGSSYEQYF.

The chain uses TRBV5-1 and TRBJ2-7; 11 positions agree with TRBD2. Losses at the gene ends were 0 bases for V and 2 bases for J; bases not matched to a gene: 1. Germline CDR1 reads SGHRS; CDR2 reads YFSETQ. The CDR3 has 15 amino acids. The CDR3 sequence: CASSLGLAGTYEQYF. CDR3 DNA: TGCGCCAGCAGCTTGGGACTAGCGGGGACCTACGAGCAGTACTTC.

V gene TRBV7-9 combines with J gene TRBJ2-7; TRBD2 aligns across 8 bases. The junction had 12 bases not matched to a gene; V was cut back by 10 bases and J by 1 base. From germline, CDR1 is SEHNR and CDR2 FQNEAQ (reference sequence). The CDR3 length is 15 residues. CDR3 in DNA: TGTGCCACCCACCCCCCGGGACTAGGTTCCTACGAGCAGTACTTC. This codes for CATHPPGLGSYEQYF.

The chain carries TRBV7-6 and TRBJ2-7; D possibly corresponds to TRBD1 (6 bases). In germline, CDR1 is SGHVS, CDR2 FNYEAQ. The CDR3 is 15 amino acids. V was cut by 5 bases and J by 3 bases, with 17 bases left in between. As DNA, the CDR3 is TGTGCCAGCAGCCCGGGTGGGGGACAAGGCTACGAGCAGTACTTC. As protein: CASSPGGGQGYEQYF. Variable domain in full (rest from reference TRBV7-6 and TRBJ2-7): GAGVSQSPRYKVTKRGQDVALRCDPISGHVSLYWYRQALGQGPEFLTYFNYEAQQDKSGLPNDRFSAERPEGSISTLTIQRTEQRDSAMYRCASSPGGGQGYEQYFGPGTRLTVT.

The V gene is TRBV27, the J gene TRBJ2-7; 8 nucleotides line up with TRBD2. This CDR3 has 15 amino acids. Germline CDR1 is MNHEY and CDR2 is SMNVEV (reference sequence). With 4 bases clipped from V and 5 bases from J, the junction kept 10 bases outside the gene matches. For the CDR3, the DNA is TGTGCCAGCAGTTCGACCTCTAGCGGGCTTGACGAGCAGTACTTC. This codes for CASSSTSSGLDEQYF.

This rearrangement joins TRBV27 to TRBJ1-2, with 8 bases lining up with TRBD1. This CDR3 region has 15 residues. V was pared by 6 bases and J by 4 bases, with 10 bases of the junction left unmatched. Germline V gives CDR1 MNHEY, CDR2 SMNVEV (reference sequence). The CDR3 bases are TGTGCCAGCAGCCCACAGCCAGGGGGCGCCTATGGCTACACCTTC. It encodes CASSPQPGGAYGYTF.

The gene calls are TRBV11-2 and TRBJ2-3; D gene unclear. This CDR3 is built from 11 residues. Germline V gives CDR1 SGHAT, CDR2 FQNNGV. V gave up 5 bases and J gave up 15 bases, with 15 bases separating them. This CDR3 reads CASSLPGLVYF. The CDR3 DNA follows: TGTGCCAGCAGCCTCCCGGGTCTCGTCTATTTT.

The CDR3 is CASSVGGLAGFTDTQYF. The CDR3 region has the DNA TGTGCCAGCAGCGTAGGAGGGCTAGCGGGGTTCACAGATACGCAGTATTTT. V is TRBV9 and J is TRBJ2-3; the match to TRBD2 covers 9 bases. Looked up from germline, CDR1 is SGDLS and CDR2 is YYNGEE. With V trimmed by 0 bases and J by 2 bases, 7 bases remained unmatched. CDR3 length: 17 amino acids.